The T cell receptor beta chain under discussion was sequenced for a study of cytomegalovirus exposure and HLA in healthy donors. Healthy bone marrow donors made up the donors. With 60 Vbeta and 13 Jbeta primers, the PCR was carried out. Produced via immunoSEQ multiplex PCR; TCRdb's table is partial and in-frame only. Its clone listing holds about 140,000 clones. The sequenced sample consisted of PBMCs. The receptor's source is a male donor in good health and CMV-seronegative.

CDR3 DNA sequence: TGTGCCAGCAGCTTTGAGGAGGAGACCCAGTACTTC. Protein: CASSFEEETQYF. This chain uses TRBV5-4 with TRBJ2-5; unclear D gene. Germline CDR1 and CDR2: SGHNT and YYREEE (reference sequence). Trimming took off 2 bases at V and 5 bases at J, with 7 bases between the two ends. This CDR3 region has 12 residues.